The 27 T cell receptor beta chains in this list originate from one sample, sequenced in a study of molecular identifiers for immune sequencing clone quantification. TCRdb re-called the PCR reads through MiXCR, storing one row per CDR3 protein. Among under 600,000 distinct CDR3 sequences, around a fifth were seen once, and the ten largest hold around 0.84%. Sequencing was carried out using naive CD8+ T cells from blood, with Jurkat cell RNA spiked in. Subset defined: FACS-sorted CD8+CD4-CCR7+CD45RA+ naive T cells. All receptors derive from a human donor in good health. Some libraries in this study had Jurkat cell RNA spiked in.

A few counts support this clonotype. The chain has TRBV6-2 or TRBV6-3 and TRBJ2-1; tentatively, D is TRBD2 (6 bases). The V end lost 6 bases, the J end lost 4 bases, and 10 bases lay between the germline ends. The CDR3 covers 13 residues. CDR1 MNHEY and CDR2 SVGEGT come from the germline V gene. In DNA form, the CDR3 reads TGTGCCAGCAGCGATAGCGGTTACAATGAGCAGTTCTTC. Its translation: CASSDSGYNEQFF.

The rearrangement uses TRBV12-3 or TRBV12-4 and TRBJ2-3, with unresolved D. Trimming took off 3 bases at V and 6 bases at J, with 7 bases between the two ends. This CDR3 has 12 residues. CDR3 sequence: CASSFDVDTQYF. Written as DNA, the CDR3 is TGTGCCAGCAGTTTTGATGTGGATACGCAGTATTTT.

This clonotype has just a few counts. The chain couples TRBV7-2 to TRBJ2-1; D may be TRBD1 (6 bases). The CDR3 sequence is 14 residues long. CDR1 and CDR2 from the germline V gene are SGHTA and FQGNSA. Trimming removed 3 bases from V and 8 bases from J, with 14 bases in between. The CDR3 nucleotides read TGTGCCAGCAGCTTCCGAGGGGGTGACTATGAGCAGTTCTTC. Its translation: CASSFRGGDYEQFF.

This clonotype was seen only a few times. The genes are TRBV18 and TRBJ1-1, with D perhaps TRBD1 (6 bases). CDR1 is KGHSH and CDR2 is LQKENI in the germline V gene. CDR3 size: 14 residues. Trimming cost V 0 bases and J 4 bases, with 9 bases left between them. The CDR3, as DNA: TGTGCCAGCTCACCACCGGGGGCGGGCACTGAAGCTTTCTTT. Encoded protein: CASSPPGAGTEAFF.

This clonotype was recorded many times. The J gene is TRBJ2-3, the V gene TRBV9; tentatively, D is TRBD1 (6 bases). CDR1 and CDR2 (germline): SGDLS, YYNGEE. This CDR3 is built from 16 residues. Trimming left V 4 bases short and J 0 bases short, with 15 bases between. The CDR3 region is CASSTQGDASTDTQYF. CDR3 coding DNA: TGTGCCAGCAGCACACAGGGAGACGCGAGCACAGATACGCAGTATTTT.

There are many counts of this clonotype. The CDR3: CSVEDDRGLDYGYTF. DNA for the CDR3: TGCAGCGTTGAAGATGATCGGGGGCTTGACTATGGCTACACCTTC. The gene calls are TRBV29-1 and TRBJ1-2; D is perhaps TRBD1 (6 bases). Per germline, CDR1 SQVTM and CDR2 ANQGSEA. Trimming left V 0 bases short and J 3 bases short, with 14 bases between. The CDR3 totals 15 residues.

The sample holds a few counts of this clonotype. V and J are TRBV4-1 and TRBJ2-7, with D possibly matching TRBD1 (6 bases). From germline, CDR1 is MGHRA and CDR2 YSYEKL. This CDR3 contains 13 residues. Trimming shortened V by 3 bases and J by 2 bases, and 8 bases separated the two germline ends. The CDR3 bases are TGCGCCAGCAGCCAGCGGACAGCCTACGAGCAGTACTTC. Translating gives CASSQRTAYEQYF.

This chain links TRBV28 with TRBJ1-2; unclear D gene. This CDR3 contains 14 residues. Germline V gene lookup returns CDR1 MDHEN and CDR2 SYDVKM. V was pared by 3 bases and J by 1 base, with 9 bases between. The CDR3: CASSFANSNYGYTF. The CDR3 DNA is TGTGCCAGCAGTTTCGCGAACAGTAACTATGGCTACACCTTC.

The sample holds many counts of this clonotype. The chain uses TRBV27 and TRBJ1-5; D possibly corresponds to TRBD1 (5 bases). This CDR3 has 14 residues. The germline V and J ends were trimmed by 3 bases and 4 bases, with 10 bases remaining between them. Germline V gene lookup returns CDR1 MNHEY and CDR2 SMNVEV (reference sequence). The CDR3 here is CASSLSGINQPQHF. For the CDR3, the DNA is TGTGCCAGCAGTTTGTCAGGGATAAATCAGCCCCAGCATTTT.

The J gene is TRBJ2-1, the V gene TRBV19, with 9 bases identical to TRBD2. The CDR3 spans 16 residues. Per germline, CDR1 LNHDA and CDR2 SQIVND (reference sequence). V was clipped by 2 bases and J by 1 base; unmatched bases: 3. Here the CDR3 reads CASSIIAGVSYNEQFF. CDR3 sequence (DNA): TGTGCCAGTAGTATAATAGCGGGGGTTTCCTACAATGAGCAGTTCTTC.

As for this clonotype: Possible read error: a much larger clone is one base away. The chain joins TRBV11-2 to TRBJ2-1; TRBD1 agrees at 7 bases. Germline values: CDR1 SGHAT, CDR2 FQNNGV. This CDR3 is 15 amino acids long. The DNA of the CDR3 is TGTGCCAGCAGCCTGGACAGGAGCTCCTACAATGAGCGGTTCTTC. This codes for CASSLDRSSYNERFF.

This clonotype was found many times. The chain uses TRBV30 and TRBJ2-2; 8 bases are a match to TRBD2. This CDR3 is built from 15 residues. Germline V gene data show CDR1 as GTSNPN and CDR2 as SVGIG (reference sequence). The ends lost 0 bases at V and 3 bases at J; junction bases unmatched: 3. CDR3 sequence: CAWSVLAEYTGELFF. The CDR3 DNA reads as TGTGCCTGGAGTGTACTAGCGGAGTACACCGGGGAGCTGTTTTTT.

This clonotype came up many times. The chain is built from TRBV14 and TRBJ2-1; no definite D call. Trimming pared 0 bases from V and 6 bases from J, leaving 6 bases between. Germline V gene data show CDR1 as SGHDN and CDR2 as FVKESK. This CDR3 spans 13 amino acids. CDR3 in amino acids: CASSQDHRNEQFF. The DNA of the CDR3 is TGTGCCAGCAGCCAAGATCACCGCAATGAGCAGTTCTTC.

This clonotype was recorded a few times. This sequence joins TRBV9 and TRBJ2-3, with TRBD2 matching 10 bases. The CDR3 sequence is 16 residues long. Losses at the gene ends were 8 bases for V and 3 bases for J; bases not matched to a gene: 12. Per germline, CDR1 SGDLS and CDR2 YYNGEE. In nucleotides, the CDR3 is TGTGCCAGGCAATATTCTAGCGGGAGTAAAACAGATACGCAGTATTTT. Its protein is CARQYSSGSKTDTQYF.

This chain joins TRBV4-1 and TRBJ2-7; 8 positions agree with TRBD1. Trimming took 2 bases from V and 2 from J; bases not matched to a gene: 14. There are 18 residues in the CDR3. Germline-derived CDR1 and CDR2 are MGHRA and YSYEKL. CDR3: CASSQKGSSGGGPYEQYF. CDR3 nucleotides: TGCGCCAGCAGCCAAAAGGGGTCCTCAGGGGGCGGCCCCTACGAGCAGTACTTC.

This clonotype was seen a handful of times. With a much larger clone just one base away, this may be a read error. The chain carries TRBV28 and TRBJ1-5, with 7 positions matching TRBD1. Germline V gene data show CDR1 as MDHEN and CDR2 as SYDVKM. V was clipped by 4 bases and J by 3 bases; unmatched bases: 3. CDR3 length equals 14 residues. CDR3 region: CASSYGTDNQPQHF. DNA for the CDR3: TGTGCCAGCAGTTACGGGACAGACAATCAGCCCCAGCATTTT.

At least ten counts were recorded for this clonotype. The chain couples TRBV23-1 to TRBJ2-6; D might be TRBD1 (6 bases). TRBV23-1 is identified as an open reading frame with a role that is uncertain. This CDR3 has 19 amino acids. Trimming took 8 bases from V and 0 from J, leaving 23 bases between them. CDR3: CASRYMGAGEYSGANVLTF. CDR3 in DNA: TGCGCCAGCCGATATATGGGGGCAGGGGAGTACTCTGGGGCCAACGTCCTGACTTTC.

The chain joins TRBV6-1 to TRBJ2-6; the D is unclear. The CDR3 covers 14 residues. Deletions cut 2 bases from V and 3 bases from J, with 5 bases between. Germline CDR1 and CDR2: MNHNS and SASEGT. CDR3 DNA sequence: TGTGCCAGCAGTGAAAGTGTTGGGGCCAACGTCCTGACTTTC. The encoded protein is CASSESVGANVLTF.

The rearrangement links TRBV24-1 to TRBJ2-1; 12 positions match TRBD2. Germline loops: CDR1 KGHDR, CDR2 SFDVKD. The CDR3 contains 18 residues. V was clipped by 1 base and J by 4 bases; unmatched bases: 7. In nucleotides, the CDR3 is TGTGCCACCAGTGATTTACCCCGGACTAGCGGGACGTACAATGAGCAGTTCTTC. Its translation: CATSDLPRTSGTYNEQFF.

This clonotype appeared a few times. The chain recombines TRBV19 with TRBJ2-1, with D unclear. Germline-derived CDR1 and CDR2 are LNHDA and SQIVND (reference sequence). The germline V and J ends were trimmed by 1 base and 7 bases, with 8 bases remaining between them. The CDR3 covers 13 residues. The CDR3 sequence: CASSIVSGNEQFF. CDR3 DNA sequence: TGTGCCAGTAGTATAGTGTCCGGAAATGAGCAGTTCTTC. The full variable domain, with the rest looked up from reference TRBV19 and TRBJ2-1, is DGGITQSPKYLFRKEGQNVTLSCEQNLNHDAMYWYRQDPGQGLRLIYYSQIVNDFQKGDIAEGYSVSREKKESFPLTVTSAQKNPTAFYLCASSIVSGNEQFFGPGTRLTVL.

The chain carries TRBV6-5 and TRBJ2-2, with 9 nucleotides matching TRBD2. The V gene's germline CDR1 is MNHEY and CDR2 SVGAGI. The J segment lost 3 bases and the V segment lost 6 bases, leaving 5 bases of the junction unmatched. The CDR3 runs to 15 residues. Here the CDR3 DNA reads TGTGCCAGCAGCCGAAGCGGGGGGTACACCGGGGAGCTGTTTTTT. Translated: CASSRSGGYTGELFF.

At least ten counts were recorded for this clonotype. The V call is TRBV12-3 or TRBV12-4, the J call TRBJ1-1; 9 bases align to TRBD1. The CDR3 runs 14 residues. Unmatched junction bases numbered 2, after V lost 5 bases and J lost 1 base. The CDR3 region is CASSQGQGNTEAFF. The CDR3, as DNA: TGTGCCAGCAGTCAGGGACAGGGGAACACTGAAGCTTTCTTT.

Comment on this clonotype: One end of the junction does not line up with germline, which may come from a read error. This CDR3 is CACSLGGTVQETQYF. CDR3 bases: TGTGCCTGCAGTTTAGGGGGGACAGTTCAGGAGACCCAGTACTTC. The chain employs TRBV12-3 or TRBV12-4 and TRBJ2-5, with D possibly matching TRBD1 (7 bases). The CDR3 totals 15 residues.

This clonotype was counted ten times or more. This chain joins TRBV29-1 and TRBJ1-4; maybe TRBD1 (5 bases). Germline CDR1 is SQVTM and CDR2 is ANQGSEA. The germline V and J ends were trimmed by 0 bases and 0 bases, with 14 bases remaining between them. CDR3 length: 17 residues. The CDR3: CSVEELRDSTTNEKLFF. The CDR3 region has the DNA TGCAGCGTTGAAGAACTCCGGGACTCTACAACTAATGAAAAACTGTTTTTT.

This clonotype is a singleton in its sample. The chain is built from TRBV6-5 and TRBJ2-6; D is ambiguous. This CDR3 contains 19 residues. CDR1 MNHEY and CDR2 SVGAGI come from the germline V gene. V gave up 0 bases and J gave up 0 bases, with 15 bases separating them. The CDR3 DNA reads TGTGCCAGCAGTTACTCGAATTCAGGAAGAAGCTCTGGGGCCAACGTCCTGACTTTC. Translation: CASSYSNSGRSSGANVLTF.

A few counts support this clonotype. Here the CDR3 reads CSARGTSPTYEQYF. DNA for the CDR3: TGCAGTGCTAGGGGGACTAGCCCCACCTACGAGCAGTACTTC. The rearrangement uses TRBV20-1 and TRBJ2-7; TRBD2 matches 9 bases. Germline CDR1 DFQATT, CDR2 SNEGSKA (reference sequence). Trimming removed 3 bases from V and 2 bases from J; junction bases left unmatched: 5. The CDR3 runs to 14 residues.

This clonotype was seen ten or more times. The chain joins TRBV7-9 to TRBJ2-2, with TRBD1 matching over 8 bases. Germline V gives CDR1 SEHNR, CDR2 FQNEAQ (reference sequence). The CDR3 has 18 residues. V was clipped by 5 bases and J by 2 bases; unmatched bases: 13. Written as DNA, the CDR3 is TGTGCCAGCAGCCCCCCACTTGGGACAGGAGTTAACACCGGGGAGCTGTTTTTT. Translation gives CASSPPLGTGVNTGELFF.